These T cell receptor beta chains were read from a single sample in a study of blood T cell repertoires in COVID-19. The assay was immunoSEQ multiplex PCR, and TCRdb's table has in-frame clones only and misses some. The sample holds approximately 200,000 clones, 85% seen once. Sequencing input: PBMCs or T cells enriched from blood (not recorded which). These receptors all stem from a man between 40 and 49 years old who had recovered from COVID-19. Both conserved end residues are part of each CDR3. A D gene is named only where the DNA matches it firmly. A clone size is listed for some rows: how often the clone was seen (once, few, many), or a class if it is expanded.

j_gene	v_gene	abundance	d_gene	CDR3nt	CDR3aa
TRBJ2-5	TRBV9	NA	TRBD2	TGTGCCAGCAGTTCTAGCGGGGTCCAAGAGACCCAGTACTTC	CASSSSGVQETQYF
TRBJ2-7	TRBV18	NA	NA	TGTGCCAGCTCACAAAGAGAACAGAACTACGAGCAGTACTTC	CASSQREQNYEQYF
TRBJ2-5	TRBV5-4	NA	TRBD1	TGTGCCAGCAGCTTTGTTGGGACAGAAGAGACCCAGTACTTC	CASSFVGTEETQYF
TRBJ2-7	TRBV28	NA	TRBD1	TGTGCCAGCAGCCCCCGGACAGGGTCGTACGAGCAGTACTTC	CASSPRTGSYEQYF
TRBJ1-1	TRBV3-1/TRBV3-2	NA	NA	TGTGCCAGCAGCCAATGGACTCTGGGGGGCACTGAAGCTTTCTTT	CASSQWTLGGTEAFF
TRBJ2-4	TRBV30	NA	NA	TGTGCCTGGAGTAACACACACATAGCCAAAAACATTCAGTACTTC	CAWSNTHIAKNIQYF
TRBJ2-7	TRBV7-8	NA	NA	TGTGCCAGCAGCTTGCCCGAACTAGCTGAGTACGAGCAGTACTTC	CASSLPELAEYEQYF
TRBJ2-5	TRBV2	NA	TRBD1	TGTGCCAGCATGAGCCAAGAGAAACCGGACAGGGGGCATCGAGCGGGATCAAGAAGGCCGACCCAGTACTTC	CASMSQEKPDRGHRAGSRRPTQYF
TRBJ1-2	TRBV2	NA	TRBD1	TGTGCCAGCAGTGAAATGGCGTGGACAGGGGTGGGTGGCTACACCTTC	CASSEMAWTGVGGYTF
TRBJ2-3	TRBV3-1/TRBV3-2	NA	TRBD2	TGTGCCAGCAGCACCCGGACTAGCGTAGTGGGGGATACGCAGTATTTT	CASSTRTSVVGDTQYF
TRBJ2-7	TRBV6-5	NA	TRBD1	TGTGCCTCAACGTCACAGGGGCCCCCCTACGAGCAGTACTTC	CASTSQGPPYEQYF
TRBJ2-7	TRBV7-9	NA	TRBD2	TGTGCCAGCAGCTTATCTAGCGGGAGTGGAGAGCAGTACTTC	CASSLSSGSGEQYF
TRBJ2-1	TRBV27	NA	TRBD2	TGTGCCAGCAGTTTAGGGGGAGGGGAGTACAATGAGCAGTTCTTC	CASSLGGGEYNEQFF
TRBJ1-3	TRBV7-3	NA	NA	TGTGCCAGCAAGGACATATGCTCTGGAAACACCATATATTTT	CASKDICSGNTIYF
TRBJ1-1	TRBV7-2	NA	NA	TGTGCCAGCAGCTTAGCGGGGGTAGGGACTAAAGGGACTGAAGCTTTCTTT	CASSLAGVGTKGTEAFF
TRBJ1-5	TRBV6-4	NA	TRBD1	TGTGCCAGCAGACCGGACTCAGGGACAGTGGGTCCACCCCAGCATTTT	CASRPDSGTVGPPQHF
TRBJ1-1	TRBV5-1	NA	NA	TGCGCCAGCAGCTTGGCAGGGCCCTCCACTGAAGCTTTCTTT	CASSLAGPSTEAFF
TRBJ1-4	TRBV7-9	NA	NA	TGTGCCAGCAGCTTTAGCGGATATAATGAAAAACTGTTTTTT	CASSFSGYNEKLFF
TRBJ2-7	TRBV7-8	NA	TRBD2	TGTGCCAGCAGCCCCGAGGCTAGCGGGAGGTCCATTTACGAGCAGTACTTC	CASSPEASGRSIYEQYF
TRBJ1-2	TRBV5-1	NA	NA	TGCGCCAGCAGCTTACCTTTTCCGCCTAATTATGGCTACACCTTC	CASSLPFPPNYGYTF
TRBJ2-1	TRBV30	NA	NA	TGTGCCTGGAGTACAGGGAATGAGCAGTTCTTC	CAWSTGNEQFF
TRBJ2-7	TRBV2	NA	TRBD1	TGTGCCAGCGAAAGAGGGACAGGTTACGAGCAGTACTTC	CASERGTGYEQYF
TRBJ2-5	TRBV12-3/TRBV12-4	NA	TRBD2	TGTGCCAGCACCAGCGCGGGAGGGAGGACCCAGTACTTC	CASTSAGGRTQYF
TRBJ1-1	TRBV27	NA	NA	TGTGCCAGCAGTCCCCTGAGCGGTTTCACTGAAGCTTTCTTT	CASSPLSGFTEAFF
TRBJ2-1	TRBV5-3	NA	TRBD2	TGTGCCAGAAGCGAAGGACTAGCGGGGCCTTGGAATGAGCAGTTCTTC	CARSEGLAGPWNEQFF
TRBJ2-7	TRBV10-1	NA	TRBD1	TGCGCCAGCAGTGAGTCCGACAGGGGGCTCTACGAGCAGTACTTC	CASSESDRGLYEQYF
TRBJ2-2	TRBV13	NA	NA	TGTGCCAGCAGCCCCCGGGGGACGGACACCGGGGAGCTGTTTTTT	CASSPRGTDTGELFF
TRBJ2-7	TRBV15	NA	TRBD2	TGTGCCACCAGCAGAGACGGGAGGGGGTCCTACGAGCAGTACTTC	CATSRDGRGSYEQYF
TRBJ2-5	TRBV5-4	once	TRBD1	TGTGCCAGCAGCTTGGCCTTCCCAAACGACAGGGGAGAGACCCAGTACTTC	CASSLAFPNDRGETQYF
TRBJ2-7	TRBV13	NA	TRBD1	TGTGCCAGCAGCCCGCGTGACAGGGTAAGCTACGAGCAGTACTTC	CASSPRDRVSYEQYF
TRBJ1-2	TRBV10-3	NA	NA	TGTGCCACCACCGGGGGGGACCAAGTGAACTATGGCTACACCTTC	CATTGGDQVNYGYTF
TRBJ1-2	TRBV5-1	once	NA	TGCGCCAGCAGCCCCCTTGGTCCAGGTCGGATTATTAACTATGGCTACACCTTC	CASSPLGPGRIINYGYTF
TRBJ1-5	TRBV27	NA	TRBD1	TGTGCCAGCAGGGTCCGGGACAGAGCTAATCAGCCCCAGCATTTT	CASRVRDRANQPQHF
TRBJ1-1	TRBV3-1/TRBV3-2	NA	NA	TGTGCCAGCACCTTAGTTCGGATATGGCCGTGCGGGGGCCTCTGGAAGAACACTGAAGCTTTCTTT	CASTLVRIWPCGGLWKNTEAFF
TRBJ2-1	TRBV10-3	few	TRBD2	TGTGCCATCAGCCAGGGGACTAGCGGGAGAGTGCTCTACAATGAGCAGTTCTTC	CAISQGTSGRVLYNEQFF
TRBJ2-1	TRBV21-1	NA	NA	TGTGCCAGCAGCACTCCGGGACAGGGAAAGAGTGAGCAGTTCTTC	CASSTPGQGKSEQFF
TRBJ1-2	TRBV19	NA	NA	TGTGCCAGTAGTTTCCGGGACACCCAGAGGGACTATGGCTACACCTTC	CASSFRDTQRDYGYTF
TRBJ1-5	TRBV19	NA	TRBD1	TGTGCCAGTAGTAGTCAGGGGGGAAATCAGCCCCAGCATTTT	CASSSQGGNQPQHF
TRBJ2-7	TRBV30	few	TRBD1	TGTGCCTGGGGAGCAGGACAGGGGTCCTACGAGCAGTACTTC	CAWGAGQGSYEQYF
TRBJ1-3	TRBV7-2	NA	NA	TGTGCCAGCAGCTTAGCCGCGGGACCCCTTGGAAACACCATATATTTT	CASSLAAGPLGNTIYF
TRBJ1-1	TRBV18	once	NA	TGTGCCAGCTCAAGGCAGGGCAACACTGAAGCTTTCTTT	CASSRQGNTEAFF
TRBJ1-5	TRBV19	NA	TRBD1	TGTGCCAGTAGCTCGACCAGGGGGGCGACCTATAGCAATCAGCCCCAGCATTTT	CASSSTRGATYSNQPQHF
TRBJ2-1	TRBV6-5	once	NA	TGTGCCAGCAGCCCCACGGGGATGCGTGAGCAGTTCTTC	CASSPTGMREQFF
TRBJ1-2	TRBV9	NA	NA	TGTGCCAGCAGCGTAGACAGGGAGTTTTGGGGCTACACCTTC	CASSVDREFWGYTF
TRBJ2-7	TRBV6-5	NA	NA	TGTGCCAGCAGTTACAGGGGTTACGAGCAGTACTTC	CASSYRGYEQYF
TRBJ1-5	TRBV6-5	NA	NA	TGTGCCAGCAGAAGACAGGCTTGGGGGAATCAGCCCCAGCATTTT	CASRRQAWGNQPQHF
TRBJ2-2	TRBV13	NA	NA	TGTGCCAGCAGGCTATTAGAGAACACCGGGGAGCTGTTTTTT	CASRLLENTGELFF